Included here is one TCR beta chain sequence, with context. The data were taken from a study of blood T cell repertoires in COVID-19. This CDR3 region has 14 residues. CDR1 and CDR2 (germline): LNHDA, SQIVND (reference sequence). Trimming cost V 6 bases and J 0 bases, with 12 bases left between them. TCRdb keeps only in-frame clones here, not all; method: immunoSEQ multiplex PCR. The profile shows under 90,000 clones, over 65% of them singletons. The chain carries TRBV19 and TRBJ2-7; D unclear. Input material: peripheral blood. The source of this sequence is a man aged 45-65 years with active or convalescent COVID-19. In DNA form, the CDR3 reads TGTGCCAGTAGCCCCTCGGAGAACTCCTACGAGCAGTACTTC. Amino acids: CASSPSENSYEQYF.